The clone carrying this T cell receptor beta chain was found once. The antigen is unknown. CDR1 is MNHEY and CDR2 is SVGEGT in the germline V gene. V lost 1 base and J lost 5, with 14 bases in between. This CDR3 has 15 residues. Sequencing used immunoSEQ multiplex PCR; TCRdb keeps in-frame clones, though not all of them. The data show about 150,000 clones, about 92% seen once. The data derive from a study of T cell responses to AZD1222 COVID-19 vaccine. Study findings and constraints: Nearly half of spike-specific TCRs reportedly target unmutated variant regions.

The starting material was peripheral blood, obtained 28 days after the second AZD1222 dose. The rearrangement links TRBV6-2 or TRBV6-3 to TRBJ1-1, with no clear D. This TCR came from an adult who received the AZD1222 COVID-19 vaccine. As DNA, the CDR3 is TGTGCCAGCAGTTACTTCTGGGATGGGAGGACTGAAGCTTTCTTT. Translation gives CASSYFWDGRTEAFF.